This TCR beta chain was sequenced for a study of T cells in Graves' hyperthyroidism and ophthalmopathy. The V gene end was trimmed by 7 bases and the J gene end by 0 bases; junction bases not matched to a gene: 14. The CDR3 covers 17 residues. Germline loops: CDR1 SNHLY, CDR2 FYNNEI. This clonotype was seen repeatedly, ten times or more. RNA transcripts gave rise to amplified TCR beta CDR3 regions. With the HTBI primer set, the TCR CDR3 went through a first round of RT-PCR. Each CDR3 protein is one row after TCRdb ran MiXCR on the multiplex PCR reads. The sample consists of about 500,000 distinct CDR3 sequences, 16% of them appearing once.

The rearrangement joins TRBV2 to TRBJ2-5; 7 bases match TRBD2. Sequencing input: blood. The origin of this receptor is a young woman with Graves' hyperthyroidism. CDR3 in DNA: TGTGCCAGCATCTCGGCGGGAGCTCCTTACAACCAAGAGACCCAGTACTTC. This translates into CASISAGAPYNQETQYF. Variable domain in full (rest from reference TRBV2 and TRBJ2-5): EPEVTQTPSHQVTQMGQEVILRCVPISNHLYFYWYRQILGQKVEFLVSFYNNEISEKSEIFDDQFSVERPDGSNFTLKIRSTKLEDSAMYFCASISAGAPYNQETQYFGPGTRLLVL.